The 5 T cell receptor beta chains below come from one sample, sequenced in a study of blood T cell repertoires in COVID-19. Produced via immunoSEQ multiplex PCR; TCRdb's table is partial and in-frame only. Here the sample spans around 280,000 clones, around 81% being singletons. Sequencing was done on a sample of peripheral blood. The source is a woman in her 50s with active or convalescent COVID-19.

CDR3 DNA sequence: TGTGCCAGCAGCCTAGGACTAGCGGGAGGTGGCGGGGAGCTGTTTTTT. Its protein product is CASSLGLAGGGGELFF. The chain uses TRBV5-4 and TRBJ2-2; 14 nucleotides line up with TRBD2. Germline CDR1 is SGHNT and CDR2 is YYREEE (reference sequence). The V gene end was trimmed by 4 bases and the J gene end by 7 bases; junction bases not matched to a gene: 6. The CDR3 length is 16 residues. The full variable domain, completed using reference TRBV5-4 and TRBJ2-2, is ETGVTQSPTHLIKTRGQQVTLRCSSQSGHNTVSWYQQALGQGPQFIFQYYREEENGRGNFPPRFSGLQFPNYSSELNVNALELDDSALYLCASSLGLAGGGGELFFGEGSRLTVL.

J is TRBJ2-3 and V is TRBV27; tentatively, D is TRBD2 (5 bases). The V end was cut by 3 bases, the J end by 5 bases, with 12 bases between. Germline assignment: CDR1 MNHEY and CDR2 SMNVEV (reference sequence). CDR3 length: 14 amino acids. CDR3 DNA sequence: TGTGCCAGCAGTTTCACCGACCGGGGAGATACGCAGTATTTT. Residues: CASSFTDRGDTQYF.

The chain is built from TRBV5-1 and TRBJ2-7; the match to TRBD2 covers 10 bases. CDR3 size: 17 residues. The ends lost 2 bases at V and 0 bases at J; junction bases unmatched: 8. Germline V gives CDR1 SGHRS, CDR2 YFSETQ. The DNA for the CDR3 is TGCGCCAGCAGCTTCGGGACTAGCGTTTTAAGCTCCTACGAGCAGTACTTC. Encoded protein: CASSFGTSVLSSYEQYF. The complete variable domain, with remaining parts taken from reference TRBV5-1 and TRBJ2-7, reads KAGVTQTPRYLIKTRGQQVTLSCSPISGHRSVSWYQQTPGQGLQFLFEYFSETQRNKGNFPGRFSGRQFSNSRSEMNVSTLELGDSALYLCASSFGTSVLSSYEQYFGPGTRLTVT.

In this sample, this clone turned up once. The chain recombines TRBV6-5 with TRBJ2-7; 7 bases match TRBD2. Losses at the gene ends were 7 bases for V and 6 bases for J; bases not matched to a gene: 9. Germline CDR1 MNHEY, CDR2 SVGAGI. The CDR3 sequence is 13 residues long. The CDR3 spells CASKGGSWGEQYF. CDR3 bases: TGTGCCAGCAAGGGCGGGAGCTGGGGCGAGCAGTACTTC.

This rearrangement joins TRBV3-1 (or the pseudogene TRBV3-2) to TRBJ2-1, with 10 bases lining up with TRBD2. Trimming took 0 bases from V and 7 from J; bases not matched to a gene: 9. The CDR3 is 17 residues long. Germline V gives CDR1 LGHDT, CDR2 YNNKEL (reference sequence). The CDR3, as DNA: TGTGCCAGCAGCCAAGATCTTCCTAGCGGGAGCAGGAATGAGCAGTTCTTC. Translating it yields CASSQDLPSGSRNEQFF.